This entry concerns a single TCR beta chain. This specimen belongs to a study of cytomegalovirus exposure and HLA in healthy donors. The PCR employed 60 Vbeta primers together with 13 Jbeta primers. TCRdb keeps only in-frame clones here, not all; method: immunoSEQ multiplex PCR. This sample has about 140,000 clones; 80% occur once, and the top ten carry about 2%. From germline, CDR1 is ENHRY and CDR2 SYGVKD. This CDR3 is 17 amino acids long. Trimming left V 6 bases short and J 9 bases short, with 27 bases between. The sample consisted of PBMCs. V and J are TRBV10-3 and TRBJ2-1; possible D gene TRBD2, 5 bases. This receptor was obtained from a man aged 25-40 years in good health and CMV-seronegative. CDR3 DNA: TGTGCCATCAGCCCCCACTCAGAGGGATACGGGAAGGGTGAGCAGTTCTTC. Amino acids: CAISPHSEGYGKGEQFF.